Given below is one T cell receptor beta chain in context. Its antigen is as yet unknown. The source of the sample is a study of cytomegalovirus exposure and HLA in healthy donors. Broader study findings: Productive status was seen about 87% or about 30% of the time for most TCR beta V segments in an earlier analysis. Several top significant clusters appeared, in a later analysis, to be linked to common viral pathogens.

Researchers ran the PCR with 60 Vbeta and 13 Jbeta primers. The protocol was immunoSEQ multiplex PCR, while the TCRdb copy is restricted to in-frame clones and leaves out a portion. The sample shows 100,000 to 150,000 clones, around 83% of them seen only once. Healthy bone marrow donors formed the donor group. Per germline, CDR1 SGHRS and CDR2 YFSETQ. The CDR3 totals 14 residues. V was trimmed by 1 base and J by 2 bases, leaving 9 bases between them. The receptor comes from a girl aged 2-10 years in good health and CMV-seronegative. Sequencing used PBMCs. The chain links TRBV5-1 to TRBJ2-5, with TRBD2 as a possible D gene (5 bases). Here the CDR3 reads CASSLSGAQETQYF. The CDR3 region has the DNA TGCGCCAGCAGCTTGAGCGGAGCACAAGAGACCCAGTACTTC.